The 4 T cell receptor beta chains below all came from one sample that was sequenced in a study of cytomegalovirus exposure and HLA in healthy donors. 13 Jbeta primers and 60 Vbeta primers were used for the PCR. Profiled with immunoSEQ multiplex PCR; TCRdb holds only in-frame clones, not every one. The sample includes approximately 140,000 clones, roughly 80% of them seen just once. The material sequenced was PBMCs. These receptors originate from a middle-aged man in good health and CMV-seronegative.

This rearrangement joins TRBV6-5 to TRBJ1-1; TRBD1 might be the D (5 bases). The CDR3 consists of 12 residues. The ends were cut back, 10 bases at V and 1 base at J, with 10 bases in the middle. Looked up from germline, CDR1 is MNHEY and CDR2 is SVGAGI. CDR3 DNA: TGTGCCACATTAACAGGGAACACTGAAGCTTTCTTT. The encoded protein is CATLTGNTEAFF.

This chain connects TRBV15 to TRBJ2-5; TRBD2 matches 9 bases. The CDR3 sequence is 14 residues long. V was clipped by 5 bases and J by 2 bases; unmatched bases: 3. Germline loops: CDR1 LNHNV, CDR2 YYDKDF (reference sequence). CDR3 sequence reads: CATSGGLAQETQYF. CDR3 in DNA: TGTGCCACCAGCGGTGGACTAGCGCAAGAGACCCAGTACTTC.

This clone was seen only a few times. The chain combines TRBV7-3 with TRBJ2-3; D perhaps matches TRBD2 (6 bases). Germline V gene sequence: CDR1 SGHTA, CDR2 FQGTGA. Trimming shortened V by 4 bases and J by 0 bases, and 11 bases separated the two germline ends. The CDR3 runs to 15 residues. The CDR3: CASSSGGTSTDTQYF. The CDR3 coding sequence is TGTGCCAGCAGCTCCGGGGGTACTAGCACAGATACGCAGTATTTT.

The chain is built from TRBV10-3 and TRBJ1-1; 8 bases fit TRBD1. The V and J ends lost 3 bases and 10 bases, in that order; junction bases with no gene match: 7. There are 13 residues in the CDR3. Per the germline V gene, CDR1 is ENHRY and CDR2 is SYGVKD. CDR3 nucleotides: TGTGCCATCAGTGAAGGACAGGGCCGAGGAGCTTTCTTT. Translation: CAISEGQGRGAFF.